Here is one TCR beta chain with its context. Its antigen is undetermined. V was trimmed by 0 bases and J by 0 bases, leaving 9 bases between them. The CDR3 consists of 15 residues. Germline V gives CDR1 MGHRA, CDR2 YSYEKL. Assay: immunoSEQ multiplex PCR; the TCRdb copy retains only in-frame clones and omits some. The sample includes roughly 100,000 clones, 85% to 90% of them seen just once. The data belong to a study of PD-1 blockade in classical Hodgkin lymphoma. Findings of the study overall: Patients newly diagnosed and complete responders had comparable baseline diversity.

No patient escaped relapse after autologous stem cell transplantation, and brentuximab vedotin exposure varied. The rearrangement joins TRBV4-1 to TRBJ2-7; D not resolved. The sequence was obtained from a human donor with classical Hodgkin lymphoma. The specimen was peripheral blood mononuclear cells (PBMCs), collected before the second cycle of nivolumab. CDR3 nucleotide sequence: TGCGCCAGCAGCCAAGAGTATAGGCGCTCCTACGAGCAGTACTTC. Its translation: CASSQEYRRSYEQYF.